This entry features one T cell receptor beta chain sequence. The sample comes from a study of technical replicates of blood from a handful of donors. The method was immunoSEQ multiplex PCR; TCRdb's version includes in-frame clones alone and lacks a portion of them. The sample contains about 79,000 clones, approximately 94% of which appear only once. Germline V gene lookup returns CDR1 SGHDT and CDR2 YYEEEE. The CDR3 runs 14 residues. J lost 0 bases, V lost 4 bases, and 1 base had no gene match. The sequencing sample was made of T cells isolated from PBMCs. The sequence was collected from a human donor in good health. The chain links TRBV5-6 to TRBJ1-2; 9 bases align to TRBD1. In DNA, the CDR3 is TGTGCCAGCAGCCGGACAGGGGCTAACTATGGCTACACCTTC. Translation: CASSRTGANYGYTF.